What follows are 4 T cell receptor beta chains derived from one specimen sequenced in a study of CD8+ T cells in alopecia areata (dated 2018 in TCRdb). The treatment or condition tag for this specimen amounts to: oral pan-JAK inhibitor, 5-10 mg twice daily. Libraries were constructed by the immunoSEQ multiplex PCR assay. For TCR sequencing, RNA was extracted from every sample and reverse transcribed into cDNA to serve as template. TCRdb's version of the immuneACCESS table is confined to in-frame rearrangements and falls short of the full clone set. An unresolved V gene accounts for under half of the shortfall where checked; the remainder is of unknown origin. Across this sample there are hundreds of thousands of clones, with approximately 65% seen only once. More than 1% of the sample is held by the ten biggest clonotypes. The sequenced sample was CD4+ T cells sorted from blood, obtained at week 44, from a patient treated with tofacitinib. Receptor source: a human donor with alopecia areata.

J is TRBJ1-2 and V is TRBV10-3; 10 bases fit TRBD1. The CDR3 is 15 amino acids. Germline V gene data show CDR1 as ENHRY and CDR2 as SYGVKD. Unmatched junction bases numbered 6, after V lost 3 bases and J lost 5 bases. The CDR3 loop reads CAISEKGQGIYGYTF. The CDR3 DNA follows: TGTGCCATCAGTGAAAAGGGACAGGGGATTTATGGCTACACCTTC.

The chain links TRBV15 to TRBJ1-5, with 7 positions matching TRBD1. Per the germline V gene, CDR1 is LNHNV and CDR2 is YYDKDF (reference sequence). After removal of 4 bases from V and 3 bases from J, the junction contained 6 bases not matched to a gene. The CDR3 covers 15 residues. In DNA, the CDR3 is TGTGCCACCAGCAACCGGGACAGCCTCAATCAGCCCCAGCATTTT. Its protein product is CATSNRDSLNQPQHF.

The CDR3 loop reads CAWSPTGVREQFF. The CDR3 coding sequence is TGTGCCTGGAGCCCGACAGGGGTTCGGGAGCAGTTCTTC. The genes are TRBV30 and TRBJ2-1, with 8 bases fitting TRBD1. Germline CDR1 GTSNPN, CDR2 SVGIG (reference sequence). V was pared by 3 bases and J by 10 bases, with 8 bases of the junction left unmatched. This CDR3 has 13 amino acids.

This chain connects TRBV5-6 to TRBJ2-7; tentative D call: TRBD2 (6 bases). The CDR3 has 13 amino acids. CDR1 is SGHDT and CDR2 is YYEEEE in the germline V gene. The V and J ends lost 2 bases and 3 bases respectively, with 9 bases between them. The CDR3 reads CASSFYGGYEQYF. In nucleotides, the CDR3 is TGTGCCAGCAGCTTCTACGGGGGCTACGAGCAGTACTTC.